The 13 T cell receptor beta chains presented below share a single source sample, sequenced in a study of long-term antiretroviral therapy in people with HIV. Runs used v3.0 of the immunoSEQ assay and were done at survey level. Clones were read by immunoSEQ multiplex PCR, and TCRdb kept only the in-frame ones, dropping some. The table has about 25,000 clones, around 90% seen once. Specimen: unsorted PBMCs, collected more than 4.4 years after starting antiretroviral therapy. The receptors were sampled from a young man with HIV.

This chain links TRBV11-2 with TRBJ2-3; D tentatively reads TRBD1 or TRBD2 (6 bases each). Per germline, CDR1 SGHAT and CDR2 FQNNGV. The CDR3 contains 15 residues. Trimming left V 0 bases short and J 4 bases short, with 11 bases between. The CDR3 sequence is CASSLDYGGPDTQYF. The CDR3 DNA sequence: TGTGCCAGCAGCTTAGATTATGGGGGGCCAGATACGCAGTATTTT. Looking up the rest from reference TRBV11-2 and TRBJ2-3 gives the full variable domain: EAGVAQSPRYKIIEKRQSVAFWCNPISGHATLYWYQQILGQGPKLLIQFQNNGVVDDSQLPKDRFSAERLKGVDSTLKIQPAKLEDSAVYLCASSLDYGGPDTQYFGPGTRLTVL.

The rearrangement uses TRBV11-2 and TRBJ2-2, with D hard to call. From germline, CDR1 is SGHAT and CDR2 FQNNGV. The ends were cut back, 1 base at V and 9 bases at J, with 24 bases in the middle. CDR3 length: 18 amino acids. The CDR3 DNA follows: TGTGCCAGCAGCTTAGGAAGAGGTCTAGACGATGCGACCCGGGAGCTGTTTTTT. It specifies CASSLGRGLDDATRELFF.

This clone has only one observation. This chain uses TRBV4-3 with TRBJ1-2, with D unclear. Germline V lookup: CDR1 LGHNA, CDR2 YSLEER. With 1 base removed from V and 4 bases from J, the gap between germline ends came to 10 bases. CDR3 length equals 14 residues. The CDR3 loop is CASSQGGRSYGYTF. The DNA for the CDR3 is TGCGCCAGCAGCCAAGGGGGAAGATCCTATGGCTACACCTTC.

V gene TRBV6-1 combines with J gene TRBJ2-2, with no clear D. CDR3 length: 15 amino acids. Trimming took 2 bases from V and 7 from J, leaving 14 bases between them. The germline gives CDR1 MNHNS, CDR2 SASEGT. This chain's CDR3 is CASSELVFKGGELFF. The CDR3 nucleotides read TGTGCCAGCAGTGAACTGGTATTTAAAGGCGGGGAGCTGTTTTTT.

V and J are TRBV9 and TRBJ2-7; D is ambiguous. The CDR3 runs to 16 residues. In germline, CDR1 is SGDLS, CDR2 YYNGEE. The ends were cut back, 0 bases at V and 3 bases at J, with 16 bases in the middle. DNA of the CDR3: TGTGCCAGCAGCGTAGGTACGGCAGAACCTTACTACGAGCAGTACTTC. It is translated as CASSVGTAEPYYEQYF.

V gene TRBV13 combines with J gene TRBJ2-1; TRBD2 matches 9 bases. V was clipped by 3 bases and J by 7 bases; unmatched bases: 10. This CDR3 is built from 16 residues. CDR1 PRHDT and CDR2 FYEKMQ come from the germline V gene (reference sequence). CDR3 in DNA: TGTGCCAGCAGCTTCCGGAGCGGGGGGCTTGGTAATGAGCAGTTCTTC. Translating gives CASSFRSGGLGNEQFF.

This chain joins TRBV7-2 and TRBJ1-6; D not resolved. Germline V gene lookup returns CDR1 SGHTA and CDR2 FQGNSA. V was clipped by 1 base and J by 7 bases, with 11 bases between them. The CDR3 consists of 15 residues. The chain's CDR3 is CASSLDGLLNSPLHF. CDR3 DNA sequence: TGTGCCAGCAGCTTAGACGGCCTACTGAATTCACCCCTCCACTTT.

The chain joins TRBV18 to TRBJ1-1; TRBD1 might be the D (6 bases). CDR1 and CDR2 from the germline V gene are KGHSH and LQKENI. This CDR3 is built from 20 residues. Trimming stripped 6 bases from V and 2 bases from J, with 31 bases between. The CDR3 DNA follows: TGTGCCAGCTCCTTGACCTTGACAGGAGAATCCTTAGACCTAAACACTGAAGCTTTCTTT. Protein: CASSLTLTGESLDLNTEAFF.

V is TRBV4-2 and J is TRBJ2-7; 7 bases agree with TRBD1. There are 13 residues in the CDR3. The germline gives CDR1 LGHNA, CDR2 YNFKEQ. V lost 5 bases to trimming and J lost 2 bases; unmatched junction nucleotides: 3. This CDR3 is CASSTGAAYEQYF. CDR3 nucleotide sequence: TGTGCCAGCAGCACAGGGGCGGCCTACGAGCAGTACTTC.

V and J are TRBV5-8 and TRBJ2-3, with D possibly TRBD1 on 5 matching bases. Trimming left V 0 bases short and J 2 bases short, with 10 bases between. The germline V gene encodes CDR1 SGHTS and CDR2 YDEGEE. The CDR3 loop spans 15 amino acids. The CDR3 loop is CASSLGTGFTDTQYF. The CDR3 DNA is TGTGCCAGCAGCTTGGGTACAGGCTTCACAGATACGCAGTATTTT.

This chain uses TRBV18 with TRBJ2-5; D might be TRBD1 (6 bases). Germline lookup yields CDR1 KGHSH and CDR2 LQKENI. CDR3 length: 14 residues. V was pared by 3 bases and J by 3 bases, with 11 bases between. The CDR3 region has the DNA TGTGCCAGCTCACCTATCAGGGGTGAAGAGACCCAGTACTTC. Protein product: CASSPIRGEETQYF.

The chain combines TRBV19 with TRBJ1-6, with a possible D match to TRBD1 (6 bases). V lost 4 bases and J lost 7, with 14 bases in between. The length of the CDR3 is 15 residues. Looked up from germline, CDR1 is LNHDA and CDR2 is SQIVND (reference sequence). The CDR3 region is CASSSVGATNSPLHF. CDR3 DNA: TGTGCCAGTAGTAGCGTGGGGGCTACCAATTCACCCCTCCACTTT.

CDR3 sequence reads: CASSLPGDTRTYEQYF. The CDR3 bases are TGTGCCAGCAGCCTCCCTGGGGACACCCGGACCTACGAGCAGTACTTC. The rearrangement uses TRBV4-2 and TRBJ2-7, with D possibly TRBD1 on 6 matching bases. Trimming took 4 bases from V and 2 from J, leaving 18 bases between them. The CDR3 consists of 16 residues. Germline V gives CDR1 LGHNA, CDR2 YNFKEQ.